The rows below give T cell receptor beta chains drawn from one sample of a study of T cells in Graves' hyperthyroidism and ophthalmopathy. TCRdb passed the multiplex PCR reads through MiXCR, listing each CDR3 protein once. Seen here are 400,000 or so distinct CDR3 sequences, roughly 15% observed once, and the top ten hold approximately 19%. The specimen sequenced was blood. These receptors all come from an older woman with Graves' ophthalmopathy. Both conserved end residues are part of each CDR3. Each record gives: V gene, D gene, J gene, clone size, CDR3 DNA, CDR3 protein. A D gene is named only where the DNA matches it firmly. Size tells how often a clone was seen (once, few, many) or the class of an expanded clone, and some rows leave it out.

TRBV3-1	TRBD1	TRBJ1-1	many	TGTGCCAGCAGCCAGACAGGGAGAACCACTGAAGCTTTCTTT	CASSQTGRTTEAFF
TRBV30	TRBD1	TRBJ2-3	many	TGTGCCTGGAGTGCGACAGGGGGATCCGGCACAGATACGCAGTATTTT	CAWSATGGSGTDTQYF
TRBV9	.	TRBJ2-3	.	TGTGCCAGCAGCCTCGGAAGGAGCGGGAGCACAGATACGCAGTATTTT	CASSLGRSGSTDTQYF
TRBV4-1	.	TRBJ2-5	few	TGCGCCAGCAGCCAAGAAGTGCCGACGGAGACCCAGTACTTC	CASSQEVPTETQYF
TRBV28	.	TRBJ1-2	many	TGTGCCAGCAGCTCATCCCGGGGAGGCTACACCTTC	CASSSSRGGYTF
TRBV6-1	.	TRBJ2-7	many	TGTGCCAGCAAGGGCTATTCCTACGAGCAGTACTTC	CASKGYSYEQYF
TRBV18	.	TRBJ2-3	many	TGTGCCAGCTCTGCGGTCACAGATACGCAGTATTTT	CASSAVTDTQYF
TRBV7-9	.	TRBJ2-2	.	TGTGCCAGCAGCGGGCCCAGCGGGGAGCTGTTTTTT	CASSGPSGELFF
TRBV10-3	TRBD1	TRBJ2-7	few	TGTGCCATCAGTGAGCCGGGACAGGGGGCCCACGAGCAGTACTTC	CAISEPGQGAHEQYF
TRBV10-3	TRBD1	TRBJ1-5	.	TGTGCCATCAGTGACTGGGACAGGGGAGGCAATCAGCCCCAGCATTTT	CAISDWDRGGNQPQHF
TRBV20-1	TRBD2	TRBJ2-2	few	TGCAGTGCTGCGGGGACTAGCGCACTTGAGTCCCGGGAGCTGTTTTTT	CSAAGTSALESRELFF
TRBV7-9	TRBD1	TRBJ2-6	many	TGTGCCAGCAGCTATCGACAGGGGTCCCCCTCTGGGGCCAACGTCCTGACTTTC	CASSYRQGSPSGANVLTF
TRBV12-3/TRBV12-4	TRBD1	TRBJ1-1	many	TGTGCCAGCAGCCCCGCGAGGGCAGGGGGGACTGAAGCTTTCTTT	CASSPARAGGTEAFF
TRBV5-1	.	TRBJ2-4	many	TGCGCCAGCAGCTTGCAGGGGCGGATTGACATTCAGTACTTC	CASSLQGRIDIQYF
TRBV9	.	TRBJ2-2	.	TGTGCCAGCAGCGTAGGTCCCCAGGCCACCGGGGAGCTGTTTTTT	CASSVGPQATGELFF
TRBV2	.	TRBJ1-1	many	TGTGCCAGCGCAGGGAGGGCCCAAAGAGGCACTGAAGCTTTCTTT	CASAGRAQRGTEAFF
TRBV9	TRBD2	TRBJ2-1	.	TGTGCCAGCAGCCCCGTAGCGGGAGGCCCCCTCGATGAGCAGTTCTTC	CASSPVAGGPLDEQFF
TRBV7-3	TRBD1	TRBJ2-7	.	TGTGCCAGCAGCATGGACAGGGGTGGCGAGCAGTACTTC	CASSMDRGGEQYF
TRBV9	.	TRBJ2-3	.	TGTGCCAGCAGCGTGTCGACAGGAACCACAGATACGCAGTATTTT	CASSVSTGTTDTQYF
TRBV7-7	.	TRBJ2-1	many	TGTGCTAGCAGCTTAGAGCCAGGGAGGAATGAGCAGTTCTTC	CASSLEPGRNEQFF
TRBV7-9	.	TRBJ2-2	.	TGTGCCAGCAGCCCAGGACGTCTTAGAGGGGAGCTGTTTTTT	CASSPGRLRGELFF
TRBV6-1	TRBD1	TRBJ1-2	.	TGTGCCAGCAGTGGGGGTACAGGGGGTTATGGCTACACCTTC	CASSGGTGGYGYTF
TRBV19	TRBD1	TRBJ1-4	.	TGTGCCAGTAGTGAGTACGGGACAGGCCCTGCAACTAATGAAAAACTGTTTTTT	CASSEYGTGPATNEKLFF
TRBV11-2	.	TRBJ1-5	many	TGTGCCAGCAGCTTGCAAAATAGCAATCAGCCCCAGCATTTT	CASSLQNSNQPQHF
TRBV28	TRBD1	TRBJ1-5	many	TGTGCCAGCAGTATACAGGGGGCGCGGGGACAGCCCCAGCATTTT	CASSIQGARGQPQHF
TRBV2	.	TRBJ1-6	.	TGTGCCAGCAGCAGGATTACCGGGAGGTGGAATTCACCCCTCCACTTT	CASSRITGRWNSPLHF
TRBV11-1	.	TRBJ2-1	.	TGTGCCAGCGGCCAACTGACCGAGGGGGGAAATGAGCAGTTCTTC	CASGQLTEGGNEQFF
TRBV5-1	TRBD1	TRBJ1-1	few	TGCGCCAGCAGCTTGGGGGCAACAGGGGGCCTCCACACTGAAGCTTTCTTT	CASSLGATGGLHTEAFF
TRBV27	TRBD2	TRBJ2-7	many	TGTGCCAGCAGACACCTAGCGGGAGTGGACGAGCAGTACTTC	CASRHLAGVDEQYF
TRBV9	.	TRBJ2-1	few	TGTGCCAGCAGCGTAGAAGGTGCAGGAGTCGGGAATGAGCAGTTCTTC	CASSVEGAGVGNEQFF
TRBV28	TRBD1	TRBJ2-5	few	TGTGCCAGCAGTATCAGACAGGGTGGGGAGACCCAGTACTTC	CASSIRQGGETQYF
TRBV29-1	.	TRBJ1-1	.	TGCAGCGTTGGGCGCAGAATGAACACTGAAGCTTTCTTT	CSVGRRMNTEAFF
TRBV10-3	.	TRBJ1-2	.	TGTGCCATCAGTGATAACAGGAACTATGGCTACACCTTC	CAISDNRNYGYTF
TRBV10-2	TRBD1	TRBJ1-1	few	TGCGCCAGCAGTGATTTCGCCAGGGGGATTCAGAAAGCTTTCTTT	CASSDFARGIQKAFF
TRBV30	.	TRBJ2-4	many	TGTGCCTGGAGTGTACCCCCAGCCAAAAACATTCAGTACTTC	CAWSVPPAKNIQYF
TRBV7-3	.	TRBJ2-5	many	TGTGCCAGCAGCTATTGGCCGGGGGAGACCCAGTACTTC	CASSYWPGETQYF
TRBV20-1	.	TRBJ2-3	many	TGCAGTGCCACCCCCGGCACAGATACGCAGTATTTT	CSATPGTDTQYF
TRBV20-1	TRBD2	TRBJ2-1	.	TGCAGTGCCAGGACTAGCGCCTACAATGAGGAGTTCTTC	CSARTSAYNEEFF
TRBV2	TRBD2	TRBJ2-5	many	TGTGCCAGCAGTGCTGGACTAGCGGGAGATTCAGAGACCCAGTACTTC	CASSAGLAGDSETQYF
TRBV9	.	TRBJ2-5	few	TGTGCCAGCAGCCGCCTGTGGGATCAAGAGACCCAGTACTTC	CASSRLWDQETQYF
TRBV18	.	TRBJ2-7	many	TGTGCCAGCTCGGGGCAGGGAAGATACGAGCAGTACTTC	CASSGQGRYEQYF
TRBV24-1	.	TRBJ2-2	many	TGTGCCACCAGTGATTCCGACAGGCCAGGAACCGGGGAGCTGTTTTTT	CATSDSDRPGTGELFF
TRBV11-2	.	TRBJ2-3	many	TGTGCCAGCAGCTTAGGTGGACTAAAAGATACGCAGTATTTT	CASSLGGLKDTQYF
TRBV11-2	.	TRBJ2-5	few	TGTGCCAGCAGCTTAGAGGGGACTCCCAGCCACTTC	CASSLEGTPSHF
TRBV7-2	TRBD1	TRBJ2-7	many	TGTGCCAGCAGCCCGGACAGGAGCTCCTACGAGCAGTACTTC	CASSPDRSSYEQYF
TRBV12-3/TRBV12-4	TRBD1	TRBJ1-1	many	TGTGCCAGCAGTCCCCGGGACAGGGTAAGGAGAACTGAAGCTTTCTTT	CASSPRDRVRRTEAFF
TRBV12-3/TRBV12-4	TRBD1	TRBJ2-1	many	TGTGCCAGCAGTCCAGGGGGCCAACGCTACAATGAGCAGTTCTTC	CASSPGGQRYNEQFF
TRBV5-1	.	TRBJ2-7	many	TGCGCCAGCAGCTTGGAAGGGACAACCTACGAGCAGTACTTC	CASSLEGTTYEQYF
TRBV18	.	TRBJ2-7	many	TGTGCCAGCTCACCTCTAGGGCCCTACGAGCAGTACTTC	CASSPLGPYEQYF
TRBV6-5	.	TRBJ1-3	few	TGTGCCAGCAGTTACCTGAGGGGAAACACCATATATTTT	CASSYLRGNTIYF
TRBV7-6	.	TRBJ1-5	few	TGTGCCAGCAGCCCTCAACCGATTAGCAATCAGCCCCAGCATTTT	CASSPQPISNQPQHF
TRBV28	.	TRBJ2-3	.	TGTGCCAGCAGTCCCTACTGGGACCCCAGAAAGGGGGATACGCAGTATTTT	CASSPYWDPRKGDTQYF
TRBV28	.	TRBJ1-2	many	TGTGCCAGCAGTTTGGGGGGGCCCTATGGCTACACCTTC	CASSLGGPYGYTF
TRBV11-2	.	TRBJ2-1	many	TGTGCCAGCAGCTTAGTGGGGGAAGTCTACAATGAGCAGTTCTTC	CASSLVGEVYNEQFF
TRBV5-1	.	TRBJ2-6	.	TGCGCCAGCAGCTTGGCCGGGTCCCTAGGCTCTGGGGCCAACGTCCTGACTTTC	CASSLAGSLGSGANVLTF
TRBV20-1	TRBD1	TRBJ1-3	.	TGCAGTGCCGACAGGGGGAACTCTGGAAACACCATATATTTT	CSADRGNSGNTIYF